These 21 T cell receptor beta chains were sequenced from one sample in a study of identical twins. TCRdb redid the calling of the 5' RACE reads with MiXCR, one entry per CDR3 protein. Of around 490,000 distinct CDR3 sequences in the sample, around 15% were seen once. Separately, the same data were catalogued under a study of yellow fever vaccine responses in identical twins.

The sequencing sample was made of CD4+ T cells sorted from blood. Every receptor here comes from a young woman in good health.

This clonotype came up a few times. J is TRBJ1-3 and V is TRBV20-1; no definite D call. Looked up from germline, CDR1 is DFQATT and CDR2 is SNEGSKA (reference sequence). V was pared by 0 bases and J by 4 bases, with 10 bases between. CDR3 length: 14 amino acids. CDR3 nucleotides: TGCAGTGCTAGAGATCAGACCCCCGGAAACACCATATATTTT. Its translation is CSARDQTPGNTIYF.

The chain carries TRBV7-8 and TRBJ2-1; 9 nucleotides match TRBD2. Germline CDR1 and CDR2: SGHVS and FQNEAQ. The length of the CDR3 is 17 residues. V was clipped by 1 base and J by 8 bases; unmatched bases: 12. CDR3 in DNA: TGTGCCAGCAGCTTAGTGGGTCAAGCGGGAGGTCGCGATGAGCAGTTCTTC. Its protein is CASSLVGQAGGRDEQFF.

Worth noting for this clonotype: The missing conserved phenylalanine or tryptophan at the end of this CDR3 makes a read error likely. V and J are TRBV6-5 and TRBJ2-7, with TRBD1 identical over 7 bases. The germline gives CDR1 MNHEY, CDR2 SVGAGI. The CDR3 has 16 amino acids. Trimming cost V 2 bases and J 0 bases; bases outside gene matches: 7. The CDR3 nucleotides read TGTGCCAGCAGTTACACCGACCGGACAGGCTCCTACGAGCAGTACATC. Its protein product is CASSYTDRTGSYEQYI.

This clonotype was seen a few times. The J gene is TRBJ2-7, the V gene TRBV5-1, with 9 bases aligning to TRBD2. The ends lost 2 bases at V and 2 bases at J; junction bases unmatched: 8. Germline-derived CDR1 and CDR2 are SGHRS and YFSETQ. The CDR3 has 16 residues. The chain's CDR3 is CASSFERTSAAYEQYF. DNA for the CDR3: TGCGCCAGCAGCTTTGAGAGGACTAGCGCAGCCTACGAGCAGTACTTC.

This chain links TRBV7-9 with TRBJ2-6, with no clear D. Germline assignment: CDR1 SEHNR and CDR2 FQNEAQ (reference sequence). The CDR3 runs 17 residues. V was shortened by 5 bases and J by 0 bases, with 14 bases between the two germline ends. CDR3: CASSAPDASSGANVLTF. The CDR3 nucleotides are TGTGCCAGCAGCGCCCCGGACGCAAGCTCTGGGGCCAACGTCCTGACTTTC.

V gene TRBV28 combines with J gene TRBJ2-7; D is tentatively TRBD1 or TRBD2 (5 bases each). This CDR3 spans 14 amino acids. Germline V CDR1 and CDR2: MDHEN, SYDVKM. The V and J ends lost 6 bases and 0 bases respectively, with 12 bases between them. CDR3 sequence (DNA): TGTGCCAGCAGGACCCCAGGGAGCTCCTACGAGCAGTACTTC. It codes for CASRTPGSSYEQYF. Filled out from reference TRBV28 and TRBJ2-7, the complete variable domain reads DVKVTQSSRYLVKRTGEKVFLECVQDMDHENMFWYRQDPGLGLRLIYFSYDVKMKEKGDIPEGYSVSREKKERFSLILESASTNQTSMYLCASRTPGSSYEQYFGPGTRLTVT.

This CDR3 reads CAISRTGGGADLFEQYV. As DNA, the CDR3 is TGTGCCATCAGCCGGACTGGCGGGGGAGCGGACTTATTCGAGCAGTACGTC. V is TRBV10-3 and J is TRBJ2-7; 7 bases align to TRBD2. CDR1 and CDR2 (germline): ENHRY, SYGVKD. With V trimmed by 6 bases and J by 6 bases, 20 bases remained unmatched. The CDR3 covers 17 residues.

V usage is TRBV7-2 and J usage is TRBJ1-6; no reliable D call. Germline CDR1 and CDR2: SGHTA and FQGNSA. This CDR3 has 15 amino acids. Trimming left V 5 bases short and J 8 bases short, with 16 bases between. The CDR3 sequence is CASSADRGIYSPLHF. The CDR3 DNA is TGTGCCAGCAGCGCCGATCGGGGAATCTATTCACCCCTCCACTTT.

This clonotype has a handful of counts. The chain couples TRBV6-1 to TRBJ1-2; 10 bases fit TRBD1. The CDR3 consists of 14 residues. Germline V gene lookup returns CDR1 MNHNS and CDR2 SASEGT. J lost 3 bases, V lost 4 bases, and 2 bases had no gene match. CDR3 sequence: CASSGQGADYGYTF. As DNA, the CDR3 is TGTGCCAGCAGTGGACAGGGGGCCGACTATGGCTACACCTTC.

This clonotype showed up just a few times. This chain connects TRBV11-1 to TRBJ2-5, with a tentative D call TRBD2 (5 bases). V gave up 1 base and J gave up 2 bases, with 11 bases separating them. Germline lookup yields CDR1 SGHAT and CDR2 FQDESV (reference sequence). CDR3 length: 15 residues. The CDR3 DNA is TGTGCCAGCAGCTTAGAGGTGGCGGGTCAAGAGACCCAGTACTTC. The encoded protein is CASSLEVAGQETQYF.

The chain recombines TRBV24-1 with TRBJ2-1; unclear D gene. The CDR3 extends over 9 amino acids. V shed 1 base and J shed 16 bases, with 4 bases lying between them. The V gene's germline CDR1 is KGHDR and CDR2 SFDVKD. The CDR3 region is CATSDFPFF. The CDR3 nucleotides are TGTGCCACCAGTGATTTTCCATTCTTC.

The V call is TRBV7-3, the J call TRBJ2-2; possibly TRBD2 for D (5 bases). Trimming removed 5 bases from V and 4 bases from J, with 11 bases in between. Germline-derived CDR1 and CDR2 are SGHTA and FQGTGA. The CDR3 is made up of 14 amino acids. The CDR3 sequence is CASSTAGGTGELFF. The CDR3 region has the DNA TGTGCCAGCAGCACCGCAGGAGGCACCGGGGAGCTGTTTTTT.

V and J are TRBV10-3 and TRBJ1-4; D perhaps matches TRBD1 (5 bases). Trimming shortened V by 3 bases and J by 8 bases, and 16 bases separated the two germline ends. Germline V gene sequence: CDR1 ENHRY, CDR2 SYGVKD. The CDR3 runs 15 residues. CDR3: CAISDPGGVEEKLFF. CDR3 coding DNA: TGTGCCATCAGTGACCCCGGGGGGGTAGAAGAAAAACTGTTTTTT.

Many counts were recorded for this clonotype. The chain couples TRBV15 to TRBJ1-5, with unresolved D. Germline V CDR1 and CDR2: LNHNV, YYDKDF (reference sequence). V dropped 4 bases and J dropped 1 base, with 8 bases sitting between them. The CDR3 is made up of 14 amino acids. The chain's CDR3 is CATSMTGSNQPQHF. CDR3 coding DNA: TGTGCCACCAGCATGACTGGAAGCAATCAGCCCCAGCATTTT.

The chain is built from TRBV3-1 and TRBJ2-1; no reliable D call. The CDR3 has 13 residues. Germline CDR1 reads LGHDT; CDR2 reads YNNKEL (reference sequence). The germline V and J ends were trimmed by 3 bases and 6 bases, with 9 bases remaining between them. The CDR3 sequence: CASSHVVGNEQFF. The CDR3 DNA is TGTGCCAGCAGCCACGTGGTTGGCAATGAGCAGTTCTTC.

V and J are TRBV7-8 and TRBJ2-7; a possible D gene is TRBD1 (6 bases). Deletions cut 5 bases from V and 6 bases from J, with 8 bases between. CDR1 is SGHVS, CDR2 FQNEAQ, per germline. This CDR3 has 11 amino acids. The CDR3 reads CASSSRGEQYF. DNA for the CDR3: TGTGCCAGCAGCAGCAGGGGCGAGCAGTACTTC.

The chain uses TRBV18 and TRBJ1-4; no reliable D call. The CDR3 contains 14 residues. Per the germline V gene, CDR1 is KGHSH and CDR2 is LQKENI. V was trimmed by 2 bases and J by 13 bases, leaving 17 bases between them. The CDR3 DNA reads as TGTGCCAGCTCACCATCGGTTGGCAGTTTACGACTGTTTTTT. This translates into CASSPSVGSLRLFF.

This clonotype was counted a few times. The chain couples TRBV5-4 to TRBJ2-1; no clear D. V was shortened by 2 bases and J by 4 bases, with 13 bases between the two germline ends. Germline assignment: CDR1 SGHNT and CDR2 YYREEE (reference sequence). The CDR3 loop spans 15 amino acids. CDR3 nucleotide sequence: TGTGCCAGCAGCTTCTTCTCGGTTGTGTACAATGAGCAGTTCTTC. Its translation: CASSFFSVVYNEQFF. The complete variable domain, with remaining parts taken from reference TRBV5-4 and TRBJ2-1, reads ETGVTQSPTHLIKTRGQQVTLRCSSQSGHNTVSWYQQALGQGPQFIFQYYREEENGRGNFPPRFSGLQFPNYSSELNVNALELDDSALYLCASSFFSVVYNEQFFGPGTRLTVL.

This clonotype came up a few times. J is TRBJ2-1 and V is TRBV20-1; unclear D gene. V was pared by 1 base and J by 0 bases, with 16 bases between. CDR3 length equals 17 residues. Germline loops: CDR1 DFQATT, CDR2 SNEGSKA (reference sequence). CDR3 nucleotides: TGCAGTGCTAGAGGCCAGGACGGTAGGAGCTCCTACAATGAGCAGTTCTTC. Its translation: CSARGQDGRSSYNEQFF.

This clonotype was found a few times. V usage is TRBV6-1 and J usage is TRBJ1-4; TRBD1 aligns across 7 bases. The J segment lost 8 bases and the V segment lost 6 bases, leaving 9 bases of the junction unmatched. The germline CDR1 and CDR2 sequences are MNHNS and SASEGT. The CDR3 loop spans 14 amino acids. The CDR3 sequence: CASSNRGGREKLFF. The CDR3 DNA follows: TGTGCCAGCAGCAACAGGGGCGGAAGGGAAAAACTGTTTTTT.

This clonotype has only a few counts. The rearrangement joins TRBV9 to TRBJ2-5; D unresolved. V lost 0 bases to trimming and J lost 4 bases, with 7 bases between them. This CDR3 has 13 residues. Germline CDR1 reads SGDLS; CDR2 reads YYNGEE. The CDR3 spells CASSVEGGETQYF. CDR3 nucleotides: TGTGCCAGCAGCGTAGAGGGCGGAGAGACCCAGTACTTC.